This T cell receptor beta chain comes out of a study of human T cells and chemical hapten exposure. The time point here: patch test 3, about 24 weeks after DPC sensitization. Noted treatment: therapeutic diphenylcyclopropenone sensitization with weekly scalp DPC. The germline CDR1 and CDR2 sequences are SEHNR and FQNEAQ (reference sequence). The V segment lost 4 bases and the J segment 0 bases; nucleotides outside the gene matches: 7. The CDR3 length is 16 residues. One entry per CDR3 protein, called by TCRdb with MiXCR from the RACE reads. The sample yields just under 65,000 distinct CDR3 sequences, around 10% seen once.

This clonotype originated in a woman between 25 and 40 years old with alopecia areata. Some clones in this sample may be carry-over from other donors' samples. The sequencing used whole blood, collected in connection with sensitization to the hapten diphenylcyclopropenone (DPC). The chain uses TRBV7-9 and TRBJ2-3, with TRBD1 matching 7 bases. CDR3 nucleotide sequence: TGTGCCAGCAGCTCTTTAGACAGGGAAAGCACAGATACGCAGTATTTT. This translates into CASSSLDRESTDTQYF.